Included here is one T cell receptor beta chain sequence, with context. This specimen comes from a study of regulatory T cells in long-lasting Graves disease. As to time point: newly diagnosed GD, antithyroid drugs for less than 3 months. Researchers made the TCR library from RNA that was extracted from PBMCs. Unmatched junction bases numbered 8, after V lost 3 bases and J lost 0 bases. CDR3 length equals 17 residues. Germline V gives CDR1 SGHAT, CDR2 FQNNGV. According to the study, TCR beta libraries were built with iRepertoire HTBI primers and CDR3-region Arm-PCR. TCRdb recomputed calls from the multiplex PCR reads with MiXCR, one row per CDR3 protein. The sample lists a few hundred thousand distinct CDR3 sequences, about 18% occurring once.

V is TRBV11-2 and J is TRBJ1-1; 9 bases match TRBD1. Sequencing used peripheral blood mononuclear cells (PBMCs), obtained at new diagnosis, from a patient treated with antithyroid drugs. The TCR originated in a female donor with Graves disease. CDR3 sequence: CASSFPRDRELNTEAFF. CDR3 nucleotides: TGTGCCAGCAGCTTCCCTCGGGACAGGGAGCTGAACACTGAAGCTTTCTTT.